These 21 T cell receptor beta chains came from one sample sequenced in a study of lymphopenia after photon versus proton radiotherapy. The repertoire was sequenced with immunoSEQ multiplex PCR; TCRdb's copy has only in-frame clones and lacks some. The sample yields fewer than 7,000 clones, roughly 90% seen once. The sequencing used peripheral blood, collected from a patient treated with photon-based radiotherapy. The receptors here all came from a man in his 60s with cholangiocarcinoma.

This chain links TRBV5-1 with TRBJ2-7, with 9 bases fitting TRBD1. V trimming: 0 bases; J trimming: 5 bases; junction bases outside the gene matches: 9. The CDR3 is 16 amino acids. Per germline, CDR1 SGHRS and CDR2 YFSETQ. The CDR3 sequence: CASSLDIGQGKDEQYF. Here the CDR3 DNA reads TGCGCCAGCAGCTTGGATATTGGACAGGGGAAGGACGAGCAGTACTTC.

The chain carries TRBV4-3 and TRBJ2-3, with D perhaps TRBD2 (6 bases). The CDR3 length is 16 residues. Trimming cost V 2 bases and J 2 bases, with 14 bases left between them. Germline CDR1 reads LGHNA; CDR2 reads YSLEER. The CDR3: CASSQMGLAYTDTQYF. In nucleotides, the CDR3 is TGCGCCAGCAGCCAAATGGGACTCGCGTACACAGATACGCAGTATTTT.

The chain couples TRBV11-1 to TRBJ2-5, with TRBD1 identical over 7 bases. V dropped 5 bases and J dropped 5; count of bases not matched to a gene: 8. Germline V gene lookup returns CDR1 SGHAT and CDR2 FQDESV (reference sequence). The CDR3 is 14 residues long. CDR3 DNA: TGTGCCAGCAGCGGACGGACAGGTCCTGAGACCCAGTACTTC. As protein: CASSGRTGPETQYF.

The V and J genes are TRBV25-1 and TRBJ2-7; 8 nucleotides align to TRBD1. V lost 1 base, J lost 5 bases, and 10 bases stayed unmatched. Germline V CDR1 and CDR2: MGHDK, SYGVNS. CDR3 size: 16 residues. CDR3 bases: TGTGCCAGCAGTGAATTAGGGGGGACAGGCTATGACGAGCAGTACTTC. It translates to CASSELGGTGYDEQYF.

The chain uses TRBV9 and TRBJ1-4; 8 bases agree with TRBD1. V trimming: 2 bases; J trimming: 6 bases; junction bases outside the gene matches: 6. This CDR3 is built from 15 residues. CDR1 is SGDLS, CDR2 YYNGEE, per germline. For the CDR3, the DNA is TGTGCCAGCAGCGTCTCAGGGGGCGCGGATGAAAAACTGTTTTTT. Protein product: CASSVSGGADEKLFF.

This clone was recorded a few times. The gene calls are TRBV29-1 and TRBJ2-7; 8 nucleotides line up with TRBD2. Looked up from germline, CDR1 is SQVTM and CDR2 is ANQGSEA. The V segment lost 2 bases and the J segment 5 bases; nucleotides outside the gene matches: 8. The CDR3 covers 14 residues. The CDR3 spells CSVETIREGHEQYF. In DNA form, the CDR3 reads TGCAGCGTTGAAACAATCCGGGAGGGCCACGAGCAGTACTTC.

This sequence joins TRBV10-1 and TRBJ1-4; TRBD1 matches 7 bases. The CDR3 contains 17 residues. Trimming removed 6 bases from V and 6 bases from J; junction bases left unmatched: 16. Germline V CDR1 and CDR2: WNHNN, SYGVQD (reference sequence). The CDR3 DNA reads as TGCGCCAGCAGAGAGGGGGGGGCGGGACAGTCGGATGAAAAACTGTTTTTT. Translating it yields CASREGGAGQSDEKLFF.

The chain joins TRBV13 to TRBJ1-5; the D is unclear. This CDR3 is built from 14 residues. Trimming stripped 0 bases from V and 10 bases from J, with 13 bases between. Looked up from germline, CDR1 is PRHDT and CDR2 is FYEKMQ (reference sequence). CDR3 nucleotides: TGTGCCAGCAGCTTAGGCCTGGTCCTGGAACCCCAGCATTTT. It is translated as CASSLGLVLEPQHF.

This chain uses TRBV4-1 with TRBJ1-3; D ambiguous. Germline CDR1 and CDR2: MGHRA and YSYEKL. V dropped 4 bases and J dropped 1 base, with 11 bases sitting between them. The CDR3 is 15 residues long. CDR3 in amino acids: CASSPVDGSGNTIYF. The CDR3 DNA reads as TGCGCCAGCAGCCCGGTCGACGGTTCTGGAAACACCATATATTTT.

This chain uses TRBV28 with TRBJ1-3, with unresolved D. The CDR3 has 16 residues. Germline CDR1 reads MDHEN; CDR2 reads SYDVKM. The germline V and J ends were trimmed by 1 base and 0 bases, with 10 bases remaining between them. This chain's CDR3 is CASSLYTDGSGNTIYF. In DNA form, the CDR3 reads TGTGCCAGCAGTTTATACACAGACGGCTCTGGAAACACCATATATTTT.

The V and J genes are TRBV4-2 and TRBJ2-7, with 11 bases identical to TRBD2. There are 18 residues in the CDR3. J lost 2 bases, V lost 2 bases, and 11 bases had no gene match. Germline V gene lookup returns CDR1 LGHNA and CDR2 YNFKEQ. The CDR3 is CASSQRRAVAGGAYEQYF. The CDR3, as DNA: TGTGCCAGCAGCCAACGTCGAGCAGTAGCGGGAGGGGCCTACGAGCAGTACTTC.

This clone was seen a single time. This rearrangement joins TRBV11-3 to TRBJ2-1, with a tentative D call TRBD2 (6 bases). The ends were cut back, 4 bases at V and 10 bases at J, with 17 bases in the middle. CDR1 and CDR2 from the germline V gene are SGHNT and YENEEA. The CDR3 is 14 residues long. CDR3 sequence (DNA): TGTGCCAGCAGCTCCACACCTAGCGTTAGCGAGCAGTTCTTC. Residues: CASSSTPSVSEQFF.

The count of this clone is one. The genes are TRBV14 and TRBJ2-5; D might be TRBD1 (5 bases). Looked up from germline, CDR1 is SGHDN and CDR2 is FVKESK. Between the trimmed V and J ends, which lost 0 bases and 4 bases, there was a span of 12 bases. CDR3 size: 15 residues. The CDR3 nucleotides are TGTGCCAGCAGCCAAGATAGGGGTCTCTTAGAGACCCAGTACTTC. This codes for CASSQDRGLLETQYF. Drawing the rest from reference TRBV14 and TRBJ2-5, the complete variable domain is EAGVTQFPSHSVIEKGQTVTLRCDPISGHDNLYWYRRVMGKEIKFLLHFVKESKQDESGMPNNRFLAERTGGTYSTLKVQPAELEDSGVYFCASSQDRGLLETQYFGPGTRLLVL.

The chain joins TRBV7-9 to TRBJ1-1, with no clear D. The CDR3 runs to 13 residues. Trimming pared 1 base from V and 0 bases from J, leaving 3 bases between. Germline loops: CDR1 SEHNR, CDR2 FQNEAQ (reference sequence). CDR3 nucleotides: TGTGCCAGCAGCTTAGAGATGAACACTGAAGCTTTCTTT. This codes for CASSLEMNTEAFF. Full variable domain (missing parts from reference TRBV7-9 and TRBJ1-1): DTGVSQNPRHKITKRGQNVTFRCDPISEHNRLYWYRQTLGQGPEFLTYFQNEAQLEKSRLLSDRFSAERPKGSFSTLEIQRTEQGDSAMYLCASSLEMNTEAFFGQGTRLTVV.

The chain employs TRBV4-2 and TRBJ2-2; no definite D call. V lost 5 bases and J 13 bases, leaving 17 bases between the germline ends. This CDR3 contains 13 residues. Germline V gene data show CDR1 as LGHNA and CDR2 as YNFKEQ. CDR3 sequence (DNA): TGTGCCAGCAGCGAAACGACCGTCTCATGGCTGTTTTTT. Translated: CASSETTVSWLFF.

The V gene is TRBV2, the J gene TRBJ1-2, with TRBD1 matching 7 bases. J was trimmed by 6 bases and V by 6 bases; bases with no gene match: 7. Germline V CDR1 and CDR2: SNHLY, FYNNEI. The CDR3 is made up of 13 amino acids. CDR3 in DNA: TGTGCCAGCAGATCCGACAGGGAACATGGCTACACCTTC. Its protein is CASRSDREHGYTF.

This chain links TRBV5-1 with TRBJ2-4, with 14 bases that match TRBD2. The germline CDR1 and CDR2 sequences are SGHRS and YFSETQ. V gave up 3 bases and J gave up 0 bases; unmatched junction bases: 5. This CDR3 is built from 18 residues. The CDR3 nucleotides read TGCGCCAGCAGCTACGGACTAGCGGGAGGCCTAGCCAAAAACATTCAGTACTTC. The encoded protein is CASSYGLAGGLAKNIQYF.

The chain carries TRBV7-9 and TRBJ1-2; TRBD1 matches 8 bases. V lost 4 bases to trimming and J lost 3 bases; unmatched junction nucleotides: 7. This CDR3 is 15 amino acids long. In germline, CDR1 is SEHNR, CDR2 FQNEAQ (reference sequence). The CDR3 is CASSSGTGSYYGYTF. CDR3 DNA sequence: TGTGCCAGCAGCTCGGGGACAGGTTCCTACTATGGCTACACCTTC.

A remark on this clone: At one of its ends the junction is not consistent with the germline gene, which may arise from a read error. This chain uses TRBV2 with TRBJ2-7, with D unclear. Germline CDR1 is SNHLY and CDR2 is FYNNEI. The CDR3 runs 15 residues. The chain's CDR3 is CASSEGIVDSYEQYF. CDR3 nucleotide sequence: TGTGCCAGCAGCGAAGGGATCGTAGACTCCTACGAGCAGTACTTC.

The chain is built from TRBV7-3 and TRBJ2-6, with unresolved D. Germline V lookup: CDR1 SGHTA, CDR2 FQGTGA. The CDR3 totals 18 residues. Trimming took 2 bases from V and 0 from J, leaving 14 bases between them. CDR3 in DNA: TGTGCCAGCAGCTTAGTCAGCCGAATATTCTCTGGGGCCAACGTCCTGACTTTC. Translating it yields CASSLVSRIFSGANVLTF.

This clone was observed a handful of times. The chain joins TRBV20-1 to TRBJ2-1, with D unclear. CDR3 size: 11 residues. Germline V gene data show CDR1 as DFQATT and CDR2 as SNEGSKA (reference sequence). Trimming pared 7 bases from V and 12 bases from J, leaving 16 bases between. The CDR3 region has the DNA TGCAGTGTTCCGACCCGTCCGGGGCAGTTCTTC. It encodes CSVPTRPGQFF.